Each of the 20 T cell receptor beta chains below was sequenced from the same sample in a study of cytomegalovirus exposure and HLA in healthy donors (dated by TCRdb to 2016 to 2017). The library was prepared using the immunoSEQ multiplex PCR assay. For the multiplex PCR, a mixture combining 60 forward primers for TCR Vbeta segments and 13 reverse primers for TCR Jbeta segments was used. The immuneACCESS repertoire file appears here via TCRdb, limited to in-frame rearrangements. These files lack a portion of the clones; in checked studies, under half of the deficit traces to unresolved V genes, and the cause of the others is not known. For this sample there are tens of thousands of clones; about three quarters appear just once. Approximately 5.7% of the sample goes to the ten largest clones. The sample taken for sequencing was PBMCs. The receptors stem from a female donor in good health and CMV-seronegative.

This chain uses TRBV5-1 with TRBJ2-7, with 9 bases lining up with TRBD1. The CDR3 is 16 residues long. The junction had 6 bases not matched to a gene; V was cut back by 0 bases and J by 2 bases. Germline assignment: CDR1 SGHRS and CDR2 YFSETQ. CDR3 region: CASSLGGQGMTYEQYF. The CDR3 coding sequence is TGCGCCAGCAGCTTGGGGGGACAGGGCATGACCTACGAGCAGTACTTC.

This clone was counted between two and nine times. V gene TRBV28 combines with J gene TRBJ2-2; TRBD1 matches at 9 bases. CDR1 is MDHEN, CDR2 SYDVKM, per germline. The CDR3 extends over 17 amino acids. V shed 5 bases, J shed 0 bases, and the junction held 7 bases outside the gene matches. The CDR3 DNA reads TGTGCCAGCAGTGTCCCAGGGACAGGGCCGAACACCGGGGAGCTGTTTTTT. Translated, it gives CASSVPGTGPNTGELFF.

The V gene is TRBV5-1, the J gene TRBJ2-1; possibly TRBD1 for D (6 bases). From germline, CDR1 is SGHRS and CDR2 YFSETQ. V lost 4 bases and J 7 bases, leaving 15 bases between the germline ends. This CDR3 spans 14 amino acids. The CDR3 region is CASSIKRGRNEQFF. CDR3 DNA: TGCGCCAGCAGCATAAAGAGGGGGAGAAATGAGCAGTTCTTC.

The sample holds a few counts of this clone. This rearrangement joins TRBV28 to TRBJ2-7; TRBD1 is a possible D gene (6 bases). CDR1 is MDHEN and CDR2 is SYDVKM in the germline V gene. V was cut by 7 bases and J by 0 bases, with 19 bases left in between. The CDR3 runs 16 residues. DNA for the CDR3: TGTGCCAGCACCGGGACACTCGACCAAAGCTCCTACGAGCAGTACTTC. Protein: CASTGTLDQSSYEQYF.

This clone has only one observation. This rearrangement joins TRBV30 to TRBJ1-2, with a tentative D call TRBD1 (6 bases). V dropped 3 bases and J dropped 4 bases, with 15 bases sitting between them. The CDR3 is 14 residues long. Germline loops: CDR1 GTSNPN, CDR2 SVGIG (reference sequence). The CDR3 sequence: CAWRSTGLIYGYTF. The CDR3, as DNA: TGTGCCTGGAGATCGACAGGATTAATCTATGGCTACACCTTC.

V usage is TRBV7-9 and J usage is TRBJ2-1; D is undetermined. V dropped 5 bases and J dropped 14 bases, with 19 bases sitting between them. Per the germline V gene, CDR1 is SEHNR and CDR2 is FQNEAQ (reference sequence). The CDR3 loop spans 13 amino acids. CDR3 sequence reads: CASSLEGRGKEFF. The CDR3, as DNA: TGTGCCAGCAGCCTCGAAGGTAGAGGAAAGGAGTTCTTC.

The chain is built from TRBV6-5 and TRBJ1-1; tentatively, D is TRBD1 (5 bases). CDR1 MNHEY and CDR2 SVGAGI come from the germline V gene. This CDR3 is built from 14 residues. The V gene lost 2 bases and the J gene lost 5 bases, with 12 bases spanning the gap. CDR3 nucleotide sequence: TGTGCCAGCAGTTACGGGGTCGGGGGGACTGAAGCTTTCTTT. Protein product: CASSYGVGGTEAFF.

In this sample, this clone turned up a few times. The chain joins TRBV7-6 to TRBJ2-3; 8 bases line up with TRBD2. There are 16 residues in the CDR3. The V gene's germline CDR1 is SGHVS and CDR2 FNYEAQ. The ends lost 1 base at V and 5 bases at J; junction bases unmatched: 8. The CDR3 reads CASSLVEVAGQDTQYF. The CDR3 nucleotides read TGTGCCAGCAGCTTAGTGGAGGTAGCGGGACAAGATACGCAGTATTTT.

The V call is TRBV29-1, the J call TRBJ2-2; D may be TRBD1 (7 bases). The CDR3 runs 13 residues. V lost 6 bases, J lost 3 bases, and 11 bases lay in between. Germline V gives CDR1 SQVTM, CDR2 ANQGSEA. CDR3: CSVGGGYTGELFF. The CDR3 DNA is TGCAGCGTAGGAGGGGGCTACACCGGGGAGCTGTTTTTT.

The chain carries TRBV6-6 and TRBJ2-2; no definite D call. The ends were cut back, 6 bases at V and 2 bases at J, with 4 bases in the middle. The CDR3 sequence is 12 residues long. CDR1 and CDR2 (germline): MNHNY, SVGAGI (reference sequence). The CDR3 region is CASSSNTGELFF. In DNA, the CDR3 is TGTGCCAGCAGCTCTAACACCGGGGAGCTGTTTTTT.

This chain connects TRBV20-1 to TRBJ2-7; D possibly corresponds to TRBD2 (6 bases). The CDR3 is 11 amino acids. Germline values: CDR1 DFQATT, CDR2 SNEGSKA (reference sequence). V was pared by 6 bases and J by 5 bases, with 11 bases between. The CDR3 coding sequence is TGCAGTGCCGGGAGCCCCGACGAGCAGTACTTC. The encoded protein is CSAGSPDEQYF.

The rearrangement joins TRBV9 to TRBJ1-5; the D is unclear. Germline loops: CDR1 SGDLS, CDR2 YYNGEE. The CDR3 consists of 13 residues. Trimming took off 9 bases at V and 6 bases at J, with 16 bases between the two ends. The DNA of the CDR3 is TGTGCCATCCCGGACGGGGAAGCTCAGCCCCAGCATTTT. Protein product: CAIPDGEAQPQHF.

This clone was seen a few times. This chain links TRBV5-1 with TRBJ1-1; perhaps TRBD1 as D (5 bases). V was cut by 0 bases and J by 7 bases, with 13 bases left in between. The CDR3 loop spans 14 amino acids. Germline CDR1 SGHRS, CDR2 YFSETQ. The CDR3 coding sequence is TGCGCCAGCAGCTTGGTAGGTTCCCAGGGTGAAGCTTTCTTT. Protein product: CASSLVGSQGEAFF.

CDR3 sequence: CASSRQAPDTQYF. CDR3 in DNA: TGTGCCAGCAGCCGCCAGGCCCCAGATACGCAGTATTTT. The chain couples TRBV5-6 to TRBJ2-3; D remains unclear. Germline CDR1 is SGHDT and CDR2 is YYEEEE. Trimming left V 4 bases short and J 4 bases short, with 10 bases between. The CDR3 sequence is 13 residues long. Looking up the rest from reference TRBV5-6 and TRBJ2-3 gives the full variable domain: DAGVTQSPTHLIKTRGQQVTLRCSPKSGHDTVSWYQQALGQGPQFIFQYYEEEERQRGNFPDRFSGHQFPNYSSELNVNALLLGDSALYLCASSRQAPDTQYFGPGTRLTVL.

The chain links TRBV7-8 to TRBJ2-5; D gene uncertain. V was clipped by 1 base and J by 0 bases, with 15 bases between them. Germline V gives CDR1 SGHVS, CDR2 FQNEAQ. This CDR3 is 17 amino acids long. CDR3 DNA: TGTGCCAGCAGCTTAGACCCCGCGACACCGTACCAAGAGACCCAGTACTTC. The encoded protein is CASSLDPATPYQETQYF.

The count of this clone is one. In DNA, the CDR3 is TGTGCCAGCAGTTACTCGCGTACAGGGGTGAACACTGAAGCTTTCTTT. This codes for CASSYSRTGVNTEAFF. The chain has TRBV6-5 and TRBJ1-1; 7 positions match TRBD1. Germline V gene lookup returns CDR1 MNHEY and CDR2 SVGAGI. The V gene end was trimmed by 0 bases and the J gene end by 0 bases; junction bases not matched to a gene: 4. This CDR3 contains 16 residues.

The rearrangement uses TRBV14 and TRBJ2-3; TRBD2 is a possible D gene (6 bases). The ends were cut back, 1 base at V and 0 bases at J, with 8 bases in the middle. From germline, CDR1 is SGHDN and CDR2 FVKESK. The CDR3 is 15 amino acids. This CDR3 is CASSQGRGSTDTQYF. The CDR3 DNA sequence: TGTGCCAGCAGCCAAGGGCGGGGCAGCACAGATACGCAGTATTTT.

CDR3 protein: CASSLEGGTSGANVLTF. CDR3 nucleotides: TGTGCCAGCAGCTTAGAGGGTGGGACTTCCGGGGCCAACGTCCTGACTTTC. The V gene is TRBV7-9, the J gene TRBJ2-6, with D possibly being TRBD2 (6 bases). Germline-derived CDR1 and CDR2 are SEHNR and FQNEAQ (reference sequence). Trimming took off 1 base at V and 4 bases at J, with 14 bases between the two ends. This CDR3 region has 17 residues. Looking up the rest from reference TRBV7-9 and TRBJ2-6 gives the full variable domain: DTGVSQNPRHKITKRGQNVTFRCDPISEHNRLYWYRQTLGQGPEFLTYFQNEAQLEKSRLLSDRFSAERPKGSFSTLEIQRTEQGDSAMYLCASSLEGGTSGANVLTFGAGSRLTVL.

V usage is TRBV7-2 and J usage is TRBJ2-7; 7 bases are a match to TRBD2. The CDR3 extends over 14 amino acids. The trim removed 5 bases at V and 5 bases at J, leaving 9 bases unmatched. Germline loops: CDR1 SGHTA, CDR2 FQGNSA. The CDR3 reads CASSKTTSWHEQYF. CDR3 in DNA: TGTGCCAGCAGCAAAACGACTAGCTGGCACGAGCAGTACTTC.

J is TRBJ1-3 and V is TRBV28, with a tentative D call TRBD1 (5 bases). The CDR3 runs to 13 residues. Germline assignment: CDR1 MDHEN and CDR2 SYDVKM. Deletions cut 5 bases from V and 4 bases from J, with 9 bases between. The CDR3 coding sequence is TGTGCCAGCAGTGCCCCAGGGGGAAACACCATATATTTT. Translation: CASSAPGGNTIYF.